This entry concerns a single T cell receptor beta chain. The sample originates from a study of blood T cell repertoires in COVID-19. In the authors' workflow: Estimation of nucleated cell counts relied on the amplification of reference gene primers. TCRdb's table, derived via immunoSEQ multiplex PCR, lists solely in-frame clones and lacks some. V, J and clone size are those of that table, while D and trimming were read from the DNA. This sample carries some 180,000 clones, 85% to 90% of them seen once, and the ten largest clones take roughly 20%. Looked up from germline, CDR1 is SGHRS and CDR2 is YFSETQ. V lost 0 bases and J 2 bases, leaving 8 bases between the germline ends. CDR3 length: 15 amino acids.

Sequencing was performed on peripheral blood. This sequence was found in a man aged 70 or older with active or convalescent COVID-19. The chain uses TRBV5-1 and TRBJ2-2; D is uncertain. The CDR3 DNA reads as TGCGCCAGCAGCTTGGACCAGCGAAACACCGGGGAGCTGTTTTTT. As protein: CASSLDQRNTGELFF.